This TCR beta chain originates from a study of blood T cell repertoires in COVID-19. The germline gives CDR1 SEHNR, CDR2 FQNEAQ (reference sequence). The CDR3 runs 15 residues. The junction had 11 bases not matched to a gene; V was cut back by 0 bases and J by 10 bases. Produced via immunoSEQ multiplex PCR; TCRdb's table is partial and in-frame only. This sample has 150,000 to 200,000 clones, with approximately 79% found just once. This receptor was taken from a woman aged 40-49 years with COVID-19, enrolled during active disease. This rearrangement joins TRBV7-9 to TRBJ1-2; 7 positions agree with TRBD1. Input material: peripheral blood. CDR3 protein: CASSLAGGQASDYTF. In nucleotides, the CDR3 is TGTGCCAGCAGCTTAGCGGGAGGACAGGCCTCTGACTACACCTTC.